This TCR beta chain was identified in a study of human CD8 memory T cell subsets. TCR beta libraries were made by UMI-labeled 5' RACE. TCRdb derives one entry per CDR3 protein from the 5' RACE reads, leaving out DNA. The sample table includes roughly 10,000 distinct CDR3 sequences. In germline, CDR1 is SNHLY, CDR2 FYNNEI. This CDR3 spans 16 amino acids. The V gene is TRBV2, the J gene TRBJ1-5; without DNA, the TCRdb call of TRBD1 cannot be checked. This clonotype was obtained from a human donor in good health. The sequencing sample was made of CD8+ T cells from PBMCs. This chain's CDR3 is CASSEGQDLGNQPQHF.